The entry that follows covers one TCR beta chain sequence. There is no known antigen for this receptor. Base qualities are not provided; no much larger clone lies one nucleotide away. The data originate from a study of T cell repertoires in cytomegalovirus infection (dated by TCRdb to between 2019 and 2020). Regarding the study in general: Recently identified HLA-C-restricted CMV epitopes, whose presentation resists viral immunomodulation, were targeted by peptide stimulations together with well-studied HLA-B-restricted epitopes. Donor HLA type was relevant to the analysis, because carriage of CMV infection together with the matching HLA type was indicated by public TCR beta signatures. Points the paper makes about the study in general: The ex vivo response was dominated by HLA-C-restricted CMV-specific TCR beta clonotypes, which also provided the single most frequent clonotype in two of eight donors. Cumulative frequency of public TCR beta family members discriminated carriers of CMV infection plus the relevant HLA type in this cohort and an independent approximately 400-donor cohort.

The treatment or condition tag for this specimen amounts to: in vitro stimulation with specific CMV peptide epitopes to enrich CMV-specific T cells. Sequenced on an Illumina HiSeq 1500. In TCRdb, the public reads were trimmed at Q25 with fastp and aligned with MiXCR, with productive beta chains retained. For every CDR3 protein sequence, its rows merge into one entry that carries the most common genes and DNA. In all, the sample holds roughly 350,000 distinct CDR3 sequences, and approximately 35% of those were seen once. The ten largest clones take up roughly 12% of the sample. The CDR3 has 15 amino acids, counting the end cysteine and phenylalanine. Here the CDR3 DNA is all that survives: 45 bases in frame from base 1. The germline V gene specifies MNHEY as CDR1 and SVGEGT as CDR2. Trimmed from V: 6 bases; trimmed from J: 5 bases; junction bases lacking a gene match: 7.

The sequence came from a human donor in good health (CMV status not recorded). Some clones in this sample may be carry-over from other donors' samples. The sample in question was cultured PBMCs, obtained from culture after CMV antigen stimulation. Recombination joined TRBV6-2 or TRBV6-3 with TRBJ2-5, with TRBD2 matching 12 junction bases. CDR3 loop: CASSSGTSGLETQYF. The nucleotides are TGTGCCAGCAGCTCCGGGACTAGCGGGCTTGAGACCCAGTACTTC.